Listed below are T cell receptor beta chains from one sample, sequenced in a study of blood T cell repertoires in COVID-19. Sequenced by immunoSEQ multiplex PCR; TCRdb stores in-frame clones only, minus some. The sample lists fewer than 50,000 clones, around 91% occurring once. The source material was peripheral blood. All receptors derive from a man between 60 and 75 years old with active or convalescent COVID-19. Each CDR3 is given with its conserved first and last residue. Each record gives: J gene, clone size, D gene, V gene, CDR3 DNA, CDR3 protein. A D gene is named only where the DNA matches it firmly. The size entry is marked missing in some rows and otherwise reads once, few, many or a size class.

>TRBJ2-7|.|TRBD1|TRBV5-1
TGCGCCAGCAGCGTAGGGACAGGGCTATACGAGCAGTACTTC
CASSVGTGLYEQYF
>TRBJ1-2|few|.|TRBV4-1
TGCGCCAGCAGCCGTAGACCGGGAGGCTACACCTTC
CASSRRPGGYTF
>TRBJ2-7|.|.|TRBV29-1
TGCAGCGTTGGTCGGGGGAGCAACTCTTACGAGCAGTACTTC
CSVGRGSNSYEQYF
>TRBJ2-3|.|.|TRBV2
TGTGCCAGCAGTTGGCTTAGCACAGATACGCAGTATTTT
CASSWLSTDTQYF
>TRBJ2-3|.|TRBD2|TRBV7-6
TGTGCCAGCAGCCCCCTAGCGGGAGGAACCACACCTACGCAGTATTTT
CASSPLAGGTTPTQYF
>TRBJ1-6|.|.|TRBV27
TGTGCCAGCAGGCAATGGCCTGCGGGCAGTCATAATTCACCCCTCCACTTT
CASRQWPAGSHNSPLHF
>TRBJ2-2|.|TRBD2|TRBV24-1
TGTGCCACCAGTGATTTTAGCGGGAGTGCCGCATACGGGGAGCTGTTTTTT
CATSDFSGSAAYGELFF
>TRBJ1-1|.|.|TRBV4-1
TGCGCCAGCAGCCCCAGGGTGGGGAACACTGAAGCTTTCTTT
CASSPRVGNTEAFF
>TRBJ2-1|.|TRBD2|TRBV5-4
TGTGCCAGCAGCCCCGGCCAGCGGGAACTCAATGAGCAGTTCTTC
CASSPGQRELNEQFF
>TRBJ1-3|.|TRBD1|TRBV7-2
TGTGCCAGCAGCCTCGACAGGGGGCCTGGAAACACCATATATTTT
CASSLDRGPGNTIYF
>TRBJ1-2|.|TRBD1|TRBV12-5
TGTGCTAGTGGTTTGGTACTGTATGGACAGGGTGATGGCTACACCTTC
CASGLVLYGQGDGYTF
>TRBJ2-5|.|.|TRBV6-5
TGTGCCAGCAGTTACTCGGGCGGGGTCCAAGAGACCCAGTACTTC
CASSYSGGVQETQYF
>TRBJ1-5|.|.|TRBV14
TGTGCCAGCACAGGGGAAGGGGTTCAGAGCAATCAGCCCCAGCATTTT
CASTGEGVQSNQPQHF
>TRBJ2-7|once|TRBD2|TRBV2
TGTGCCAGCAGTGCAGAGCGGGAAGGCGAGCAGTACTTC
CASSAEREGEQYF
>TRBJ2-1|.|TRBD2|TRBV15
TGTGCCACCTCCATGGCTAGCGGTTACAATGAGCAGTTCTTC
CATSMASGYNEQFF
>TRBJ1-1|.|.|TRBV5-1
TGCGCCAGCAGCTTCAGGACATCCGGTGAAGCTTTCTTT
CASSFRTSGEAFF
>TRBJ1-2|.|TRBD1|TRBV6-4
TGTGCCAGCAGTGACAGGGACAGGGACTATGGCTACACCTTC
CASSDRDRDYGYTF
>TRBJ2-1|.|TRBD2|TRBV15
TGTGCCACCAGCAGAGAACGGGGACTAGCGGAGAATGAGCAGTTCTTC
CATSRERGLAENEQFF
>TRBJ2-5|.|.|TRBV2
TGTGCCAGCAGTGAAGCTCAGACTAGCCAAGAGACCCAGTACTTC
CASSEAQTSQETQYF
>TRBJ2-5|.|.|TRBV10-3
TGTGCCATCAGTAAGGACAGCCGCCGGGCGGAGACCCAGTACTTC
CAISKDSRRAETQYF
>TRBJ2-1|.|TRBD2|TRBV6-5
TGTGCCAGCGAGCCATCCGGGACTAGTCCCCGTCAGCAGTTCTTC
CASEPSGTSPRQQFF
>TRBJ2-7|once|TRBD2|TRBV18
TGTGCCAGCTCACTAGGGGCGACTAGCGGGAGCACCGAGCAGTACTTC
CASSLGATSGSTEQYF
>TRBJ1-1|.|.|TRBV5-1
TGCGCCAGCAGCTTGTCTGGGAGGGGCACTGAAGCTTTCTTT
CASSLSGRGTEAFF
>TRBJ2-3|once|.|TRBV18
TGTGCCAGCTCACCCATCTCGGGAGCCTCCACAGATACGCAGTATTTT
CASSPISGASTDTQYF
>TRBJ2-1|.|.|TRBV5-1
TGCGCCAGCAGCAGGTCACTATTTTCTTCCTACAATGAGCAGTTCTTC
CASSRSLFSSYNEQFF
>TRBJ1-1|.|TRBD1|TRBV19
TGTGCCACCAAACCAGGACAGGGGAACACTGAAGCTTTCTTT
CATKPGQGNTEAFF
>TRBJ2-6|.|.|TRBV20-1
TGCAGTGCTAGTGACGGGACTGGGGCCAACGTCCTGACTTTC
CSASDGTGANVLTF
>TRBJ2-1|.|TRBD2|TRBV4-2
TGTGCCAGCAGCCAAGATAATGCGGGAGGCTCCTACAATGAGCAGTTCTTC
CASSQDNAGGSYNEQFF
>TRBJ2-7|.|.|TRBV12-3/TRBV12-4
TGTGCCAGCAAAGACAGGACCTACGAGCAGTACTTC
CASKDRTYEQYF
>TRBJ1-5|.|TRBD1|TRBV28
TGTGCCAGCAGATTAAACAGGGGTTACTCAAGCAATCAGCCCCAGCATTTT
CASRLNRGYSSNQPQHF
>TRBJ2-1|.|TRBD1|TRBV6-5
TGTGCCAGCAGTTGGGACAGGGGGCCCCAGTTCTTC
CASSWDRGPQFF
>TRBJ1-2|.|.|TRBV18
TGTGCCAGCTCACCACCCGGCAGGGGACACTATGGCTACACCTTC
CASSPPGRGHYGYTF
>TRBJ2-4|.|.|TRBV28
TGTGCCAGCAGTTTTATCGGTAATTTAGCCAAAAACATTCAGTACTTC
CASSFIGNLAKNIQYF
>TRBJ2-1|.|.|TRBV2
TGTGCCAGCAGTGGGGGGGTCAGGGATAATGAGCAGTTCTTC
CASSGGVRDNEQFF
>TRBJ2-5|few|TRBD2|TRBV19
TGTGCCAGTAGTAGAGCGGGGGTTCGAGAGACCCAGTACTTC
CASSRAGVRETQYF
>TRBJ2-1|.|.|TRBV28
TGTGCCAGCAGTTTCATGCGGGCCCCCTACAATGAGCAGTTCTTC
CASSFMRAPYNEQFF
>TRBJ1-1|.|TRBD1|TRBV28
TGTGCCAGCAGTTTGCGGGACAGGGGGCTTAGCACTGAAGCTTTCTTT
CASSLRDRGLSTEAFF
>TRBJ2-7|.|.|TRBV19
TGTGCCAGTAGTATAGAACTCTCCTACGAGCAGTACTTC
CASSIELSYEQYF
>TRBJ2-5|.|.|TRBV11-1
TGTGCCAGCAGCGCAGGGTGGCGGGAGACCCAGTACTTC
CASSAGWRETQYF
>TRBJ1-5|.|.|TRBV2
TGTGCCAGCAGTCTAACCCAGGGAAGCTACACCCAGCCCCAGCATTTT
CASSLTQGSYTQPQHF
>TRBJ2-2|once|TRBD1|TRBV19
TGTGCCAGTAGTAGTGGCAGGGGGACCGGGGAGCTGTTTTTT
CASSSGRGTGELFF
>TRBJ2-7|.|.|TRBV5-4
TGTGCCAGCAGCTTAGACGGTCAGCGAGTTTTCTACGAGCAGTACTTC
CASSLDGQRVFYEQYF
>TRBJ1-3|.|.|TRBV6-6
TGTGCCAGCAGTTACACGCAGGGGTACTCTGGAAACACCATATATTTT
CASSYTQGYSGNTIYF
>TRBJ2-3|once|TRBD2|TRBV9
TGTGCCAGCAGCGTAGGAGGCGGGAGCTTCTCAGATACGCAGTATTTT
CASSVGGGSFSDTQYF
>TRBJ2-1|.|TRBD2|TRBV28
TGTGCCAGCAGTGTCTGGACTAGCGGGGGTGAGCAGTTCTTC
CASSVWTSGGEQFF
>TRBJ2-1|.|.|TRBV5-6
TGTGCCAGCAGCTTTAGCGGAACCTCCTACAATGAGCAGTTCTTC
CASSFSGTSYNEQFF
>TRBJ1-4|.|TRBD1|TRBV4-2
TGTGCCAGCAGCCAAGGACCGGACAGGGGCGGTGAAAAACTGTTTTTT
CASSQGPDRGGEKLFF
>TRBJ2-7|.|TRBD2|TRBV28
TGTGCCAGCAGAGGGACTAGCGGAACCTACGAGCAGTACTTC
CASRGTSGTYEQYF
>TRBJ2-7|.|.|TRBV7-2
TGTGCCAGCAGTTTAAACCGGGACTACGAGCAGTACTTC
CASSLNRDYEQYF